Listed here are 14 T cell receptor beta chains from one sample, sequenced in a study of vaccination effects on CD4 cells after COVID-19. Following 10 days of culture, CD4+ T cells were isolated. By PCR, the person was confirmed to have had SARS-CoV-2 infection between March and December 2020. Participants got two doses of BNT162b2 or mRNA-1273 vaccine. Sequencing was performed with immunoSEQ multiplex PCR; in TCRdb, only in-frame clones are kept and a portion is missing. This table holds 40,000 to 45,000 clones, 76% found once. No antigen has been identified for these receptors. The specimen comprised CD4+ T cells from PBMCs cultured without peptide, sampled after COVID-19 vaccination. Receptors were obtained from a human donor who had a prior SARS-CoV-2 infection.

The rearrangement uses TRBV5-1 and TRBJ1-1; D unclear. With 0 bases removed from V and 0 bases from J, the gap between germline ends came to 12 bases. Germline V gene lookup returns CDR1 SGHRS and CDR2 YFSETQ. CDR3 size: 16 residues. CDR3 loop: CASSLARVGMNTEAFF. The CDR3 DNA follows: TGCGCCAGCAGCTTGGCCCGTGTAGGGATGAACACTGAAGCTTTCTTT.

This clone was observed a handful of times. DNA of the CDR3: TGTGCCAGCTCACCAATGAGGCCCGACTTTATTAATTCACCCCTCCACTTT. Protein product: CASSPMRPDFINSPLHF. The J gene is TRBJ1-6, the V gene TRBV18; D remains unclear. There are 17 residues in the CDR3. CDR1 is KGHSH and CDR2 is LQKENI in the germline V gene. The ends were cut back, 2 bases at V and 6 bases at J, with 17 bases in the middle.

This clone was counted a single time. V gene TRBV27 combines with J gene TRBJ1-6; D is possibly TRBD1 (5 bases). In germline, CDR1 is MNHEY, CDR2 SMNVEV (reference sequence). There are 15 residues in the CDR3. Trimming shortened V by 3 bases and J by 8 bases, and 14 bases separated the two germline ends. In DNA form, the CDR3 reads TGTGCCAGCAGTTTTTCTCCAGGGCAGGATTCACCCCTCCACTTT. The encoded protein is CASSFSPGQDSPLHF.

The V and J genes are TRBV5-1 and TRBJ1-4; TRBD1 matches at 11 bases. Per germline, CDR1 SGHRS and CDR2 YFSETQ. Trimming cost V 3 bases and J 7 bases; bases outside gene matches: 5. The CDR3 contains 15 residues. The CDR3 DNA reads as TGCGCCAGCAGCTGGGGACAGGGGGAGGTTGAAAAACTGTTTTTT. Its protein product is CASSWGQGEVEKLFF.

The CDR3 DNA reads as TGTGCCATCAGTTCGTCAGGCTACGAGCAGTACTTC. Translated, it gives CAISSSGYEQYF. V is TRBV10-3 and J is TRBJ2-7; unclear D gene. This CDR3 comprises 12 residues. V lost 5 bases and J 3 bases, leaving 8 bases between the germline ends. Germline CDR1 ENHRY, CDR2 SYGVKD.

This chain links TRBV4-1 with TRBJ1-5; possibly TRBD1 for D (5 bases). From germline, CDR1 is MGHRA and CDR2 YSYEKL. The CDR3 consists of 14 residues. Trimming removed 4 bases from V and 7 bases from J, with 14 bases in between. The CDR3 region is CASSPRGEGQPQHF. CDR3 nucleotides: TGCGCCAGCAGCCCCCGGGGCGAGGGGCAGCCCCAGCATTTT.

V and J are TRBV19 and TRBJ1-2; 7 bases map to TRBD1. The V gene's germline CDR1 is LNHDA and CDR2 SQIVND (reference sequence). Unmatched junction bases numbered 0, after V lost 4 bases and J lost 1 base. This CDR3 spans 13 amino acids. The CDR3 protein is CASSRDSNYGYTF. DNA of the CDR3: TGTGCCAGTAGTAGGGACAGTAACTATGGCTACACCTTC. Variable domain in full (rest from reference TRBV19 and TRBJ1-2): DGGITQSPKYLFRKEGQNVTLSCEQNLNHDAMYWYRQDPGQGLRLIYYSQIVNDFQKGDIAEGYSVSREKKESFPLTVTSAQKNPTAFYLCASSRDSNYGYTFGSGTRLTVV.

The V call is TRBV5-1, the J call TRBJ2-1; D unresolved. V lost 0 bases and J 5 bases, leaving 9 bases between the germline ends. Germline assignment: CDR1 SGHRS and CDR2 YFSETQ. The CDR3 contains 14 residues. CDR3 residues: CASSLDRENNEQFF. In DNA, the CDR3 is TGCGCCAGCAGCTTGGACAGAGAGAACAATGAGCAGTTCTTC.

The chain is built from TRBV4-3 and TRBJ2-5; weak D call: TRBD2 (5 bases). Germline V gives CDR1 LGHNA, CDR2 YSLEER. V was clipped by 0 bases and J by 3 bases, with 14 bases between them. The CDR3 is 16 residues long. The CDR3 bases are TGCGCCAGCAGCCAAGATTGGCTAGCACCTGAAGAGACCCAGTACTTC. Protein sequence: CASSQDWLAPEETQYF.

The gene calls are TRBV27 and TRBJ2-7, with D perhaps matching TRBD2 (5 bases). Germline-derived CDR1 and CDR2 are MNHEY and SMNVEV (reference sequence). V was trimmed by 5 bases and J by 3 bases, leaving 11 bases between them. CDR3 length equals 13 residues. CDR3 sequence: CASSRPGFYEQYF. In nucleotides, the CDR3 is TGTGCCAGCAGTCGGCCGGGGTTCTACGAGCAGTACTTC.

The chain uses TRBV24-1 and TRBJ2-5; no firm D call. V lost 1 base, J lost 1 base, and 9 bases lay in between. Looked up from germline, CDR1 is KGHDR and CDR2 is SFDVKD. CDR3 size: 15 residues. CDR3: CATSDFWGSQETQYF. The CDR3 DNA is TGTGCCACCAGTGATTTTTGGGGATCCCAAGAGACCCAGTACTTC.

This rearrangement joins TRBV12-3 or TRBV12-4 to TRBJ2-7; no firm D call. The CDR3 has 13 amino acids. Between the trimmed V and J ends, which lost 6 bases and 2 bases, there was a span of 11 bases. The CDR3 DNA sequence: TGTGCCAGCAGGGATTGGATTACCTACGAGCAGTACTTC. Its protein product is CASRDWITYEQYF.

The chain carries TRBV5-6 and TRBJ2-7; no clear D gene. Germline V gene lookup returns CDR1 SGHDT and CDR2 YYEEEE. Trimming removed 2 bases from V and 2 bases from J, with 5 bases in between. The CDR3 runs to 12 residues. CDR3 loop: CASSFSAYEQYF. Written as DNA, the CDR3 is TGTGCCAGCAGCTTCTCAGCCTACGAGCAGTACTTC.

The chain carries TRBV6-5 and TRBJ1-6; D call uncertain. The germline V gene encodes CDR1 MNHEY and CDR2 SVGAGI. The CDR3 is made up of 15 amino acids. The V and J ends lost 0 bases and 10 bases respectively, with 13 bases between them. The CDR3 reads CASSYSKLVGSPLHF. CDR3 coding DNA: TGTGCCAGCAGTTACTCGAAATTAGTCGGCTCACCCCTCCACTTT.